This TCR beta chain was documented in a study of shared clonotypes between healthy human individuals. Points on this clone: Its antigen is as yet unknown.

Each subset's genomic DNA was split evenly across several immunoSEQ plates. TCRdb's copy holds only in-frame clones and misses some; the assay was immunoSEQ multiplex PCR. This sample has some 2,400,000 clones, with approximately 96% found just once. Study results and limitations: In contrast to clonotypes shared by all four donors, non-shared clonotypes had lower generation probabilities. The researchers took only blood, and tissue repertoires probably look different.

The junction had 6 bases not matched to a gene; V was cut back by 4 bases and J by 4 bases. Germline V CDR1 and CDR2: MNHNS, SASEGT. The CDR3 consists of 14 residues. The V and J genes are TRBV6-1 and TRBJ1-1; TRBD1 matches 7 bases. The origin of this receptor is a man aged 18-30 years in good health. Sequenced input: naive CD4+ T cells sorted from blood. Subset here: CD45RA+ positively selected. The CDR3 sequence: CASSGQGWGTEAFF. The CDR3 DNA sequence: TGTGCCAGCAGTGGACAGGGTTGGGGCACTGAAGCTTTCTTT.